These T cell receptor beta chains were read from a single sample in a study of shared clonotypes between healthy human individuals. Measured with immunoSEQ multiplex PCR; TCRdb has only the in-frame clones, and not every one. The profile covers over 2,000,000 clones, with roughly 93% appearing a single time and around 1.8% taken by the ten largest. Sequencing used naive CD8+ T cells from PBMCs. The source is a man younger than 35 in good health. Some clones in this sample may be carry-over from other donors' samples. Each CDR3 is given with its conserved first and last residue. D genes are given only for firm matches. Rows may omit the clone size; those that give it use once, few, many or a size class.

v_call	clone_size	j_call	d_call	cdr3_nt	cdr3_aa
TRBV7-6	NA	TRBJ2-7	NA	TGTGCCAGCAGCCCCCCCGGGGGCTCCTACGAGCAGTACTTC	CASSPPGGSYEQYF
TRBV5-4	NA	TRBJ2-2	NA	TGTGCCAGCAGCATAGGACCCCTCACCGGGGAGCTGTTTTTT	CASSIGPLTGELFF
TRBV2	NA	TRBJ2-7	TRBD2	TGTGCCAGCGGGGGGACTAGCGGGAGGCTCTACGAGCAGTACTTC	CASGGTSGRLYEQYF
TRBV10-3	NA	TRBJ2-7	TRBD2	TGTGCCATCAGTGAAAATGGACTAGCGGGCGAGCAGTACTTC	CAISENGLAGEQYF
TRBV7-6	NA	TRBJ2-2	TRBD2	TGTGCCAGCAGCCGGACTAGCGGGACTGCCGGGGAGCTGTTTTTT	CASSRTSGTAGELFF
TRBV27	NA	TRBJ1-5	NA	TGTGCCAGCAGTACCTCCGGGGGGGAGGTGAGTCAGCCCCAGCATTTT	CASSTSGGEVSQPQHF
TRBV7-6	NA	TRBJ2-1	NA	TGTGCCAGCAGCTTAGCCCGCCCGCTAGTCCCCGGTGAGCAGTTCTTC	CASSLARPLVPGEQFF
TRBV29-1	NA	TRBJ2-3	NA	TGCAGCGTTGAAACTTTCGGACTCTCCATATCAGATACGCAGTATTTT	CSVETFGLSISDTQYF
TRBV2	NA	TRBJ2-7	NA	TGTGCCAGCAGTGAAGCGCGCGGACGTAACGAGCAGTACTTC	CASSEARGRNEQYF
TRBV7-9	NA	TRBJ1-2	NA	TGTGCCAGCAGCCCCACGGGCTCCTATGGCTACACCTTC	CASSPTGSYGYTF
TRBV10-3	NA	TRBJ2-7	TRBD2	TGTGCCATCAGGAATAGCGGGAACGAGCAGTACTTC	CAIRNSGNEQYF
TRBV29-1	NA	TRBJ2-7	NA	TGCAGCGTTGAAGTTGTTGTTCTGGGACAATTGATCTCCTACGAGCAGTACTTC	CSVEVVVLGQLISYEQYF
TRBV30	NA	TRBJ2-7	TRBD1	TGTGCCGGCCGGGACAGTAGCTCCTACGAGCAGTACTTC	CAGRDSSSYEQYF
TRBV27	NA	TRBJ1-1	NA	TGTGCCAGCAGTTTATCTGTAGCCACTGAAGCTTTCTTT	CASSLSVATEAFF
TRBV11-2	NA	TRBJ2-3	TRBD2	TGTGCCAGCAGCTCTAGCGGGAGGAGCACAGATACGCAGTATTTT	CASSSSGRSTDTQYF
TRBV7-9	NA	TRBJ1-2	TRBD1	TGTGCCAGCAGCTTAGCGGGTTCGGAAGGGGGCCACGCCTACGGCTACACCTTC	CASSLAGSEGGHAYGYTF
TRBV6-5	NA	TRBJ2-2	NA	TGTGCCAGCAGTTACTCGTCGGGCGGGGAGCTGTTTTTT	CASSYSSGGELFF
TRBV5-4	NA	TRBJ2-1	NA	TGTGCCAGCAGCTTCGAACGGGATCTCAAGTCGAATGAGCAGTTCTTC	CASSFERDLKSNEQFF
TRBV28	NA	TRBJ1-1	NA	TGTGCCAGCAGTTTTCCTGGGAACACTGAAGCTTTCTTT	CASSFPGNTEAFF
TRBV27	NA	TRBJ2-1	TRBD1	TGTGCCAGCAGTTTTCTCGACAGGGGTGGAAACAATGAGCAGTTCTTC	CASSFLDRGGNNEQFF
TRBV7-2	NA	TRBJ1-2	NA	TGTGCCAGCAGCTTAGCTCTGGGGCAGGACACATTC	CASSLALGQDTF
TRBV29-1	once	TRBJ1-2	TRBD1	TGCAGCGTTCGACAGGGATATGGCTACACCTTC	CSVRQGYGYTF
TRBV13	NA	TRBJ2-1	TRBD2	TGTGCCAGCGACCTCTGGTTAGCGGGAACCCATGAGCAGTTCTTC	CASDLWLAGTHEQFF
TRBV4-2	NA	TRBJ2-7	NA	TGTGCCAGCAGCCAAGGACGGGACACCTCCTACGAGCAGTACTTC	CASSQGRDTSYEQYF
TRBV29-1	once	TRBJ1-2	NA	TGCAGCGTTGAGCCGGGCCCAGGGGAACGCGGCTACACCTTC	CSVEPGPGERGYTF
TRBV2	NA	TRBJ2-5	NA	TGTGCCAGCAGTGAAAAATTGGGACGGCAAGAGACCCAGTACTTC	CASSEKLGRQETQYF
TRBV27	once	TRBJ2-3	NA	TGTGCCAGCAGTACACTCGGTGATACGCAGTATTTT	CASSTLGDTQYF
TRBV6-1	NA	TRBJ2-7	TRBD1	TGTGCCAGCAGTGAAGCCACAGGGGGTGCCTCCTACGAGCAGTACTTC	CASSEATGGASYEQYF
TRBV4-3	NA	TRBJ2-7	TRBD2	TGCGCCAGCAGCCACGGGACTAGCGGGGGCTACGAGCAGTACTTC	CASSHGTSGGYEQYF